These T cell receptor beta chains were read from a single sample in a study of blood T cell repertoires in COVID-19. Clones were sequenced by immunoSEQ multiplex PCR, and TCRdb holds only the in-frame ones, with some missing. The table shows about 300,000 clones, with approximately 86% occurring only once. Sequencing was done on a sample of peripheral blood. All receptors come from an older man with acute or convalescent COVID-19. Both conserved end residues are part of each CDR3. The order of the fields is J gene, V gene, D gene, clone size, CDR3 protein, CDR3 DNA. A D gene is named only where the DNA matches it firmly. Clone size, where shown, is once, few, many, or a class for clones that have expanded.

J: TRBJ2-5
V: TRBV2
D: TRBD2
size: .
CDR3: CASSEGSGRATETQYF
DNA: TGTGCCAGCAGTGAAGGTAGCGGGAGGGCCACAGAGACCCAGTACTTC

J: TRBJ1-2
V: TRBV7-9
D: .
size: .
CDR3: CASMNSGSDYGYTF
DNA: TGTGCCAGCATGAATAGTGGGAGCGATTATGGCTACACCTTC

J: TRBJ1-6
V: TRBV7-9
D: .
size: .
CDR3: CASSLEAVNSPLHF
DNA: TGTGCCAGCAGCTTAGAGGCGGTCAATTCACCCCTCCACTTT

J: TRBJ1-6
V: TRBV6-6
D: TRBD1
size: .
CDR3: CASSDQGGWNSPLHF
DNA: TGTGCCAGCAGTGATCAAGGGGGCTGGAATTCACCCCTCCACTTT

J: TRBJ2-1
V: TRBV27
D: .
size: .
CDR3: CATRLANEQFF
DNA: TGTGCCACACGTTTAGCGAATGAGCAGTTCTTC

J: TRBJ2-4
V: TRBV5-1
D: TRBD1
size: .
CDR3: CASSIEGATKNIQYF
DNA: TGCGCCAGCAGTATCGAGGGGGCGACCAAAAACATTCAGTACTTC

J: TRBJ1-2
V: TRBV20-1
D: .
size: .
CDR3: CSASSGYYGYTF
DNA: TGCAGTGCTAGTTCCGGGTACTATGGCTACACCTTC

J: TRBJ2-7
V: TRBV24-1
D: TRBD1
size: .
CDR3: CATQRDRAGEQYF
DNA: TGTGCCACCCAGAGGGACAGGGCTGGCGAGCAGTACTTC

J: TRBJ2-5
V: TRBV29-1
D: TRBD2
size: .
CDR3: CSVPSGGIQETQYF
DNA: TGCAGCGTTCCTAGCGGGGGGATTCAAGAGACCCAGTACTTC

J: TRBJ2-2
V: TRBV7-6
D: TRBD1
size: .
CDR3: CASSPIGQGATGELFF
DNA: TGTGCCAGCAGCCCAATTGGACAGGGGGCCACCGGGGAGCTGTTTTTT

J: TRBJ1-6
V: TRBV3-1/TRBV3-2
D: .
size: .
CDR3: CASSQSASGDSPLHF
DNA: TGTGCCAGCAGCCAATCCGCCTCAGGGGACTCACCCCTCCACTTT

J: TRBJ2-5
V: TRBV7-2
D: TRBD2
size: .
CDR3: CASNFGGETQYF
DNA: TGTGCCAGCAACTTCGGGGGGGAGACCCAGTACTTC

J: TRBJ1-2
V: TRBV4-1
D: TRBD1
size: once
CDR3: CASSGQGFRGYTF
DNA: TGCGCCAGCAGCGGACAGGGATTCCGTGGCTACACCTTC

J: TRBJ1-4
V: TRBV2
D: .
size: .
CDR3: CASRYGAGSEKLFF
DNA: TGTGCCAGCAGATATGGGGCCGGGAGTGAAAAACTGTTTTTT

J: TRBJ1-5
V: TRBV28
D: .
size: .
CDR3: CASSLMALQNQPQHF
DNA: TGTGCCAGCAGTTTAATGGCCCTCCAAAATCAGCCCCAGCATTTT

J: TRBJ1-5
V: TRBV5-5
D: .
size: .
CDR3: CASSSQIRQDQPQHF
DNA: TGTGCCAGCAGCTCTCAAATTAGACAGGATCAGCCCCAGCATTTT

J: TRBJ2-1
V: TRBV3-1/TRBV3-2
D: TRBD1
size: few
CDR3: CASSYSDRGYNEQFF
DNA: TGTGCCAGCAGCTACTCGGACAGGGGATACAATGAGCAGTTCTTC

J: TRBJ2-1
V: TRBV4-2
D: .
size: .
CDR3: CASSHRPREDEQFF
DNA: TGTGCCAGCAGCCATCGCCCCCGCGAAGATGAGCAGTTCTTC

J: TRBJ2-7
V: TRBV20-1
D: .
size: .
CDR3: CSAVRELLQYF
DNA: TGCAGTGCCGTACGGGAGCTTTTGCAGTACTTC

J: TRBJ1-3
V: TRBV13
D: TRBD1
size: .
CDR3: CASSIRGLGNTIYF
DNA: TGTGCCAGCAGCATCAGGGGGCTTGGAAACACCATATATTTT

J: TRBJ1-3
V: TRBV19
D: TRBD1
size: .
CDR3: CASRTTGEMGPGNTIYF
DNA: TGTGCCAGTAGAACGACAGGGGAAATGGGGCCTGGAAACACCATATATTTT

J: TRBJ1-2
V: TRBV24-1
D: .
size: .
CDR3: CATSDFGQPPYGYTF
DNA: TGTGCCACCAGTGATTTTGGACAACCTCCTTATGGCTACACCTTC

J: TRBJ1-1
V: TRBV6-5
D: .
size: .
CDR3: CASSEYSLNTEAFF
DNA: TGTGCCAGCAGCGAGTACAGTTTGAACACTGAAGCTTTCTTT

J: TRBJ2-3
V: TRBV30
D: TRBD2
size: .
CDR3: CAWSLAVTFPSTDTQYF
DNA: TGTGCCTGGAGCCTAGCGGTAACCTTTCCTAGCACAGATACGCAGTATTTT

J: TRBJ2-7
V: TRBV4-3
D: .
size: .
CDR3: CASSQKGGVAGYEQYF
DNA: TGCGCCAGCAGCCAAAAGGGGGGAGTAGCGGGCTACGAGCAGTACTTC

J: TRBJ2-7
V: TRBV28
D: TRBD2
size: .
CDR3: CASSTIAGDLSYEQYF
DNA: TGTGCCAGCAGTACCATAGCGGGGGACCTCTCCTACGAGCAGTACTTC

J: TRBJ2-6
V: TRBV10-1
D: .
size: .
CDR3: CASSMIVQGRSGANVLTF
DNA: TGCGCCAGCAGTATGATAGTACAGGGTCGATCCGGGGCCAACGTCCTGACTTTC

J: TRBJ1-2
V: TRBV7-2
D: TRBD1
size: .
CDR3: CASSSNDRGVYGYTF
DNA: TGTGCCAGCAGCTCGAATGACAGGGGAGTTTATGGCTACACCTTC

J: TRBJ2-7
V: TRBV5-4
D: TRBD1
size: once
CDR3: CASSWKGQQVYEQYF
DNA: TGTGCCAGCAGCTGGAAGGGACAGCAAGTCTACGAGCAGTACTTC

J: TRBJ2-3
V: TRBV13
D: TRBD2
size: .
CDR3: CASSGLLAGDTQYF
DNA: TGTGCCAGCAGCGGCCTGCTAGCGGGAGATACGCAGTATTTT

J: TRBJ1-5
V: TRBV24-1
D: .
size: .
CDR3: CATSPPGQANQPQHF
DNA: TGTGCCACCAGTCCGCCGGGACAAGCAAATCAGCCCCAGCATTTT

J: TRBJ2-7
V: TRBV2
D: TRBD2
size: .
CDR3: CASSESGGEQYF
DNA: TGTGCCAGCAGTGAATCGGGGGGGGAGCAGTACTTC

J: TRBJ2-7
V: TRBV12-3/TRBV12-4
D: .
size: .
CDR3: CASSLLGDYEQYF
DNA: TGTGCCAGCAGTTTACTCGGAGACTACGAGCAGTACTTC

J: TRBJ2-7
V: TRBV5-6
D: TRBD1
size: .
CDR3: CASSFRDRPYYEQYF
DNA: TGTGCCAGCAGCTTTCGGGACAGACCTTACTACGAGCAGTACTTC

J: TRBJ2-5
V: TRBV4-3
D: .
size: .
CDR3: CASSQDFLVSETQYF
DNA: TGCGCCAGCAGCCAAGATTTTCTAGTATCAGAGACCCAGTACTTC

J: TRBJ2-3
V: TRBV9
D: TRBD1
size: .
CDR3: CASSGNRGYTDTQYF
DNA: TGTGCCAGCAGCGGGAACAGGGGTTACACAGATACGCAGTATTTT

J: TRBJ2-2
V: TRBV9
D: TRBD2
size: .
CDR3: CASSLSLAGVGTGELFF
DNA: TGTGCCAGCAGCCTCTCCCTAGCGGGGGTCGGCACCGGGGAGCTGTTTTTT

J: TRBJ2-2
V: TRBV27
D: TRBD1
size: .
CDR3: CAIRGGTGVTGELFF
DNA: TGTGCCATTAGAGGCGGGACAGGGGTTACCGGGGAGCTGTTTTTT

J: TRBJ2-7
V: TRBV7-6
D: TRBD2
size: many
CDR3: CASSWTALAGEGNYEQYF
DNA: TGTGCCAGCAGTTGGACGGCACTAGCGGGAGAGGGGAACTACGAGCAGTACTTC

J: TRBJ2-7
V: TRBV5-6
D: .
size: .
CDR3: CASSLRPSGEAEQYF
DNA: TGTGCCAGCAGCTTACGCCCTTCCGGGGAGGCCGAGCAGTACTTC

J: TRBJ2-1
V: TRBV3-1/TRBV3-2
D: .
size: .
CDR3: CASSQAAVYNEQFF
DNA: TGTGCCAGCAGCCAAGCGGCGGTCTACAATGAGCAGTTCTTC

J: TRBJ2-3
V: TRBV3-1/TRBV3-2
D: .
size: .
CDR3: CASSQDPRQFVIGTDTQYF
DNA: TGTGCCAGCAGCCAAGATCCCAGACAGTTCGTAATCGGGACAGATACGCAGTATTTT

J: TRBJ1-6
V: TRBV28
D: TRBD1
size: .
CDR3: CASSLLPGQGNSPLHF
DNA: TGTGCCAGCAGTTTACTACCGGGACAGGGGAATTCACCCCTCCACTTT

J: TRBJ1-2
V: TRBV10-3
D: TRBD1
size: .
CDR3: CAIMRPGQGGVSGYTF
DNA: TGTGCCATCATGAGGCCCGGACAGGGTGGGGTATCTGGCTACACCTTC

J: TRBJ1-6
V: TRBV6-2/TRBV6-3
D: .
size: .
CDR3: CASSSGTSNSPLHF
DNA: TGTGCCAGCAGTTCCGGGACATCTAATTCACCCCTCCACTTT

J: TRBJ1-2
V: TRBV4-1
D: .
size: .
CDR3: CASSQDTGKPYGYTF
DNA: TGCGCCAGCAGCCAAGATACAGGGAAGCCATATGGCTACACCTTC

J: TRBJ2-1
V: TRBV6-2/TRBV6-3
D: TRBD2
size: .
CDR3: CASSYGTSGRSYNEQFF
DNA: TGTGCCAGCAGTTACGGGACTAGCGGGAGGTCTTACAATGAGCAGTTCTTC

J: TRBJ2-7
V: TRBV18
D: TRBD1
size: .
CDR3: CASSPQGGHEQYF
DNA: TGTGCCAGCTCACCACAAGGGGGCCACGAGCAGTACTTC

J: TRBJ2-1
V: TRBV11-3
D: TRBD2
size: once
CDR3: CASSSRGGASYNEQFF
DNA: TGTGCCAGCAGCTCACGCGGGGGGGCGTCCTACAATGAGCAGTTCTTC

J: TRBJ2-1
V: TRBV5-8
D: TRBD2
size: .
CDR3: CASSLGLAGGREEQFF
DNA: TGTGCCAGCAGCCTCGGACTAGCGGGGGGGCGGGAAGAGCAGTTCTTC

J: TRBJ2-5
V: TRBV28
D: .
size: once
CDR3: CASSGNDRRETQYF
DNA: TGTGCCAGCAGCGGGAACGATCGGCGGGAGACCCAGTACTTC